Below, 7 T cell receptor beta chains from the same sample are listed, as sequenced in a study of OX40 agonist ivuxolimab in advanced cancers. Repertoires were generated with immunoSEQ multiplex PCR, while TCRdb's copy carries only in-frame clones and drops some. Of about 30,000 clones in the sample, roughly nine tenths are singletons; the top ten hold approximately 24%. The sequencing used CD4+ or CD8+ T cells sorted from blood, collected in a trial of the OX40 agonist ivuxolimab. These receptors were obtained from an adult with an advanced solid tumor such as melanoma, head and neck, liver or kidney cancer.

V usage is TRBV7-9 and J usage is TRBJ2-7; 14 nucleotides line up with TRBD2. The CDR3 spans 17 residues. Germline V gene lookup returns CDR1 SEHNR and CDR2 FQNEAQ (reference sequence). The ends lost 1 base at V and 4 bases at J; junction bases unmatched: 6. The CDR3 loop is CASSLVRTSGRRYEQYF. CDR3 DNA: TGTGCCAGCAGCTTAGTTCGGACTAGCGGGAGGAGGTACGAGCAGTACTTC.

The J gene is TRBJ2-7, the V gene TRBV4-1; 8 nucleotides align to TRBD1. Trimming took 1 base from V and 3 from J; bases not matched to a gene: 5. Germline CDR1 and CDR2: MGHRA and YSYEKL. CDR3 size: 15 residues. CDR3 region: CASSQVVGTGYEQYF. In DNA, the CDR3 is TGCGCCAGCAGCCAAGTCGTCGGGACAGGCTACGAGCAGTACTTC.

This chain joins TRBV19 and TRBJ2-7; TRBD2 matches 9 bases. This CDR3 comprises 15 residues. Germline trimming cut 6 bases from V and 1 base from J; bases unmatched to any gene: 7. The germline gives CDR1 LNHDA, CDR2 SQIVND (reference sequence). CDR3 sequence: CASSPSAGGSYEQYF. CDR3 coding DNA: TGTGCCAGTAGCCCCAGCGCGGGAGGGTCCTACGAGCAGTACTTC.

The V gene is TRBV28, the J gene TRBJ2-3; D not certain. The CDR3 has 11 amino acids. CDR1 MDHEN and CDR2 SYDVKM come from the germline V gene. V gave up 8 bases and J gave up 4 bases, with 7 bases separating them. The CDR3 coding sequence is TGTGCCAGCGAAGGACCAGATACGCAGTATTTT. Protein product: CASEGPDTQYF.

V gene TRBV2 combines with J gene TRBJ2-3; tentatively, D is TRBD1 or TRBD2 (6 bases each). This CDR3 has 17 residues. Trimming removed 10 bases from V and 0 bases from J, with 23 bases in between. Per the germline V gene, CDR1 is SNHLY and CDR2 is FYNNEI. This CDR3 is CATRGGGRGPSTDTQYF. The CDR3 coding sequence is TGTGCCACCCGAGGAGGGGGGAGAGGACCTAGCACAGATACGCAGTATTTT.

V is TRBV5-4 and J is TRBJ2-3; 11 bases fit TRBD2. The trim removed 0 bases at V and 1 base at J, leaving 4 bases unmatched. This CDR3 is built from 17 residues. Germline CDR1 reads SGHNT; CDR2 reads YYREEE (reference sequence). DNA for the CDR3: TGTGCCAGCAGCTTGGCCCTACTAGCGGGGGGCACAGATACGCAGTATTTT. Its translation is CASSLALLAGGTDTQYF. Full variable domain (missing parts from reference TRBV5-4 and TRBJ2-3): ETGVTQSPTHLIKTRGQQVTLRCSSQSGHNTVSWYQQALGQGPQFIFQYYREEENGRGNFPPRFSGLQFPNYSSELNVNALELDDSALYLCASSLALLAGGTDTQYFGPGTRLTVL.

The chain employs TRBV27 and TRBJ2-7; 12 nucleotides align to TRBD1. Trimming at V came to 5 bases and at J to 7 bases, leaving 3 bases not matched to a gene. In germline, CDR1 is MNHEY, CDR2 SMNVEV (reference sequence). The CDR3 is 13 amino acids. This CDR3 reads CASSGDRGLEQYF. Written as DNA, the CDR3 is TGTGCCAGCAGTGGGGACAGGGGGCTTGAGCAGTACTTC.